Following are 26 T cell receptor delta chains from one sample sequenced in a study of Vδ1+ human thymocytes. Extracted RNA was reverse transcribed into cDNA. Pooled V-gene forward primers with one constant-region reverse primer generated the CDR3 amplicons by multiplex PCR. TCRdb called clones from the multiplex PCR reads again using CATT. The table lists around 26,000 delta-chain clones, 29% of them singletons. General study points: Thymic TRG and TRD repertoires appeared highly polyclonal, with Gaussian CDR3 length distributions.

The antigens these receptors bind are not known. The source material was Vdelta1+ gamma-delta thymocytes from the thymus. Subset here: FACS-sorted CD3+ TCRalphabeta- TCRVdelta1+ TCRVdelta2- thymocytes. All receptors come from a boy younger than two who had congenital heart surgery.

This clone was seen only a few times. This chain joins TRDV1 and TRDJ1; D unclear. This CDR3 comprises 16 residues. From germline, CDR1 is TSWWSYY and CDR2 QGS. Trimming took off 3 bases at V and 6 bases at J, with 20 bases between the two ends. The CDR3 DNA sequence: TGTGCTCTTGGGGACCCCGCTATCCCTAAGCGGAATAAACTCATCTTT. Its translation: CALGDPAIPKRNKLIF.

V is TRDV1 and J is TRDJ1, with 12 bases matching TRDD3. From germline, CDR1 is TSWWSYY and CDR2 QGS. Trimming at V came to 2 bases and at J to 0 bases, leaving 13 bases not matched to a gene. The CDR3 sequence is 20 residues long. CDR3 region: CALGEKFRTGGYPYTDKLIF. The CDR3 DNA reads as TGTGCTCTTGGGGAAAAATTCCGGACTGGGGGATACCCTTACACCGATAAACTCATCTTT.

This clone has a handful of counts. The rearrangement joins TRDV1 to TRDJ1; no definite D call. Trimming removed 1 base at V and 0 bases at J, with 12 bases between. The CDR3 consists of 16 residues. Germline values: CDR1 TSWWSYY, CDR2 QGS. As DNA, the CDR3 is TGTGCTCTTGGGGAACAGGATGCCCCCTACACCGATAAACTCATCTTT. Its translation is CALGEQDAPYTDKLIF.

This clone turned up a few times. This chain joins TRDV1 and TRDJ1; 10 bases match TRDD3. The germline gives CDR1 TSWWSYY, CDR2 QGS. The CDR3 totals 21 residues. Trimming took 0 bases from V and 0 from J; bases not matched to a gene: 16. DNA for the CDR3: TGTGCTCTTGGGGAACTTGCCCTTCCCCACTGGGGGATTCGTTACACCGATAAACTCATCTTT. It translates to CALGELALPHWGIRYTDKLIF.

About this clone itself: A junction end diverges from the germline sequence, so it may reflect a read error. The chain combines TRDV1 with TRDJ1; the match to TRDD2 covers 7 bases. The CDR3 contains 14 residues. The germline CDR1 and CDR2 sequences are TSWWSYY and QGS. Here the CDR3 reads CALGGVFLRDKIIF. CDR3 nucleotide sequence: TGTGCTCTTGGGGGGGTTTTCCTACGCGATAAAATCATCTTT.

In its sample, this clone was seen a few times. The rearrangement joins TRDV1 to TRDJ1, with D hard to call. CDR3 size: 17 residues. Germline CDR1 reads TSWWSYY; CDR2 reads QGS. Trimming shortened V by 6 bases and J by 0 bases, and 20 bases separated the two germline ends. The CDR3 DNA follows: TGTGCTCTTGGACCACCCCCGCGGCGTACCTACACCGATAAACTCATCTTT. It translates to CALGPPPRRTYTDKLIF.

This clone showed up just a few times. The chain combines TRDV1 with TRDJ1; maybe TRDD2 (6 bases). The CDR3 runs to 19 residues. Trimming pared 0 bases from V and 7 bases from J, leaving 27 bases between. The germline gives CDR1 TSWWSYY, CDR2 QGS. CDR3 coding DNA: TGTGCTCTTGGGGAACTGTACCCTTTCCTATCCAGCCCATACGTTAAACTCATCTTT. Protein product: CALGELYPFLSSPYVKLIF.

The chain uses TRDV1 and TRDJ1; 7 nucleotides agree with TRDD3. Per germline, CDR1 TSWWSYY and CDR2 QGS. The V segment lost 5 bases and the J segment 3 bases; nucleotides outside the gene matches: 21. CDR3 length equals 19 residues. CDR3 in amino acids: CALGHRESSNGWGPDKLIF. The CDR3 DNA reads TGTGCTCTTGGGCACCGCGAATCCTCCAATGGCTGGGGGCCCGATAAACTCATCTTT.

This clone turned up a few times. This chain uses TRDV1 with TRDJ1; a weak D match, TRDD3 (5 bases). The germline V gene has CDR1 TSWWSYY and CDR2 QGS. The V and J ends lost 2 bases and 2 bases respectively, with 27 bases between them. CDR3 size: 20 residues. Here the CDR3 reads CALGEKVRWWGPMRTDKLIF. The CDR3 DNA reads TGTGCTCTTGGGGAAAAGGTCCGGTGGTGGGGACCCATGCGGACCGATAAACTCATCTTT.

This clone showed up just once. The chain employs TRDV1 and TRDJ1; 11 nucleotides align to TRDD3. The CDR3 consists of 22 residues. CDR1 and CDR2 from the germline V gene are TSWWSYY and QGS. The junction had 20 bases not matched to a gene; V was cut back by 0 bases and J by 2 bases. DNA for the CDR3: TGTGCTCTTGGGGAACTCAGGTCTTCTTCCTATCCTGGGGGATACCTGACCGATAAACTCATCTTT. Encoded protein: CALGELRSSSYPGGYLTDKLIF.

The J gene is TRDJ1, the V gene TRDV1, with 10 bases identical to TRDD3. Germline trimming cut 0 bases from V and 0 bases from J; bases unmatched to any gene: 13. The CDR3 loop spans 20 amino acids. Germline V gene data show CDR1 as TSWWSYY and CDR2 as QGS. CDR3 amino acids: CALGELRPGGYEGYTDKLIF. Here the CDR3 DNA reads TGTGCTCTTGGGGAACTCCGTCCTGGGGGATATGAGGGGTACACCGATAAACTCATCTTT.

By frequency in the sample, this clone is medium-sized. Other DNA sequences in this specimen translate into the identical CDR3. The chain links TRDV1 to TRDJ1; no firm D call. The CDR3 length is 14 residues. CDR1 TSWWSYY and CDR2 QGS come from the germline V gene. Trimming stripped 3 bases from V and 4 bases from J, with 12 bases between. CDR3 coding DNA: TGTGCTCTTGGGGATTCGGCCCCGTACGATAAACTCATCTTT. It encodes CALGDSAPYDKLIF.

On this clone itself: A read error may produce the germline difference seen at one junction end. V and J are TRDV2 and TRDJ1; TRDD3 aligns across 7 bases. Germline lookup yields CDR1 GEAIGNYY and CDR2 EKD. This CDR3 has 15 residues. In DNA form, the CDR3 reads TGTGCCTGTGCCACAATGGGGGACTTGTCCGATAACCTCATCTTT. Its translation: CACATMGDLSDNLIF.

This clone showed up just a few times. The chain couples TRDV1 to TRDJ1; 11 bases map to TRDD3. There are 20 residues in the CDR3. J was trimmed by 4 bases and V by 2 bases; bases with no gene match: 18. The germline V gene has CDR1 TSWWSYY and CDR2 QGS. The CDR3 here is CALGEFSPHPGTGGYDKLIF. The CDR3 coding sequence is TGTGCTCTTGGGGAATTTTCACCCCATCCCGGTACTGGGGGATACGATAAACTCATCTTT.

This chain uses TRDV1 with TRDJ1, with D possibly being TRDD3 (5 bases). The ends were cut back, 4 bases at V and 0 bases at J, with 15 bases in the middle. This CDR3 comprises 16 residues. CDR1 and CDR2 (germline): TSWWSYY, QGS. The CDR3: CALGGLGDPYTDKLIF. CDR3 coding DNA: TGTGCTCTTGGGGGACTAGGGGACCCGTACACCGATAAACTCATCTTT.

By share, this clone counts as medium-sized. This chain joins TRDV1 and TRDJ1; TRDD3 matches at 11 bases. V dropped 1 base and J dropped 0; count of bases not matched to a gene: 31. CDR3 length equals 26 residues. The germline V gene has CDR1 TSWWSYY and CDR2 QGS. CDR3 loop: CALGEQVARPDLYGGYATQYTDKLIF. CDR3 in DNA: TGTGCTCTTGGGGAACAGGTAGCTAGGCCTGACTTGTATGGGGGATACGCTACCCAGTACACCGATAAACTCATCTTT.

The chain links TRDV1 to TRDJ1; TRDD3 aligns across 9 bases. Germline V gives CDR1 TSWWSYY, CDR2 QGS. This CDR3 contains 22 residues. V was clipped by 0 bases and J by 0 bases; unmatched bases: 20. In nucleotides, the CDR3 is TGTGCTCTTGGGGAACTCTTTTGTGTAACGGGGGGATACTCCGGGTACACCGATAAACTCATCTTT. As protein: CALGELFCVTGGYSGYTDKLIF.

In its sample, this clone ranks as medium-sized. This chain connects TRDV1 to TRDJ1; D is unresolved. The V gene's germline CDR1 is TSWWSYY and CDR2 QGS. V lost 2 bases to trimming and J lost 4 bases, with 5 bases between them. This CDR3 contains 12 residues. CDR3 loop: CALGEAIDKLIF. As DNA, the CDR3 is TGTGCTCTTGGGGAAGCGATCGATAAACTCATCTTT.

In regard to this clone: The sample holds other DNA sequences that translate to the same CDR3. The chain is built from TRDV1 and TRDJ1, with TRDD2 as a possible D gene (7 bases). V was clipped by 9 bases and J by 1 base, with 24 bases between them. Germline V gene lookup returns CDR1 TSWWSYY and CDR2 QGS. This CDR3 comprises 17 residues. The CDR3 is CALEDTPSWDITDKLIF. In DNA, the CDR3 is TGTGCTCTAGAAGACACGCCTTCCTGGGATATCACCGATAAACTCATCTTT.

This clone turned up a few times. V and J are TRDV1 and TRDJ1; TRDD3 agrees at 9 bases. The V segment lost 0 bases and the J segment 1 base; nucleotides outside the gene matches: 21. Per germline, CDR1 TSWWSYY and CDR2 QGS. This CDR3 is built from 22 residues. Here the CDR3 DNA reads TGTGCTCTTGGGGAACTAGATCGTCGGAAGGGTACTGGGGGACCGGGCACCGATAAACTCATCTTT. Translating it yields CALGELDRRKGTGGPGTDKLIF.

The sample holds a few counts of this clone. V and J are TRDV1 and TRDJ1; maybe TRDD3 (7 bases). Per germline, CDR1 TSWWSYY and CDR2 QGS. The V gene lost 4 bases and the J gene lost 0 bases, with 21 bases spanning the gap. This CDR3 contains 18 residues. As DNA, the CDR3 is TGTGCTCTTGGGGGCCAATCCTACGGGGATATCTACACCGATAAACTCATCTTT. Translation: CALGGQSYGDIYTDKLIF.

The table lists this clone with a few counts. The same CDR3 also results from other DNA sequences found in this sample. The chain is built from TRDV1 and TRDJ1; 9 nucleotides align to TRDD3. This CDR3 has 24 amino acids. The ends lost 4 bases at V and 0 bases at J; junction bases unmatched: 30. Germline V gene lookup returns CDR1 TSWWSYY and CDR2 QGS. The CDR3 DNA sequence: TGTGCTCTTGGGGCCTCCCAAGGGCGACCCGTACTGGGGGACCCCACCTGGTACACCGATAAACTCATCTTT. Encoded protein: CALGASQGRPVLGDPTWYTDKLIF.

The chain is built from TRDV1 and TRDJ1; 10 nucleotides agree with TRDD3. There are 20 residues in the CDR3. From germline, CDR1 is TSWWSYY and CDR2 QGS. Losses at the gene ends were 2 bases for V and 8 bases for J; bases not matched to a gene: 23. Here the CDR3 reads CALGESIPIDPWGIREKLIF. The CDR3 nucleotides read TGTGCTCTTGGGGAATCCATTCCGATCGACCCCTGGGGGATAAGGGAAAAACTCATCTTT.

The genes are TRDV1 and TRDJ1; 9 nucleotides line up with TRDD3. The CDR3 is 18 amino acids. Trimming removed 4 bases from V and 11 bases from J; junction bases left unmatched: 23. CDR1 is TSWWSYY and CDR2 is QGS in the germline V gene. This chain's CDR3 is CALGGTGASYWGSGKLIF. In DNA, the CDR3 is TGTGCTCTTGGGGGGACCGGGGCTTCGTACTGGGGGAGCGGCAAGCTCATCTTT.

In this sample, this clone is medium-sized. The chain links TRDV1 to TRDJ1; no clear D. V was pared by 3 bases and J by 4 bases, with 15 bases between. The CDR3 totals 15 residues. In germline, CDR1 is TSWWSYY, CDR2 QGS. The CDR3 DNA is TGTGCTCTTGGGGACCCGCGTCTGGTACGCGATAAACTCATCTTT. Translating it yields CALGDPRLVRDKLIF.

This clone is labeled medium-sized. This CDR3 is also generated by other DNA sequences in the sample. The J gene is TRDJ1, the V gene TRDV1, with 8 bases aligning to TRDD3. The V and J ends lost 0 bases and 0 bases, in that order; junction bases with no gene match: 18. The CDR3 sequence is 21 residues long. Germline loops: CDR1 TSWWSYY, CDR2 QGS. CDR3 DNA: TGTGCTCTTGGGGAACTTCCTCCTACCATGGGGGATGCGTCGTACACCGATAAACTCATCTTT. Protein sequence: CALGELPPTMGDASYTDKLIF.